The TCR beta chain under discussion was sequenced for a study of CD8 T cells in ankylosing spondylitis. Overall study findings and caveats: Ankylosing spondylitis blood seemed to carry a telltale TCR beta motif made of several highly homologous variants. The clones that were linked to disease were reported to be significantly enriched in matched synovial fluid samples from ankylosing spondylitis patients.

With V trimmed by 6 bases and J by 3 bases, 11 bases remained unmatched. The CDR3 is 16 residues long. Germline V gene lookup returns CDR1 MNHEY and CDR2 SVGAGI. TCRdb reprocessed the 5' RACE reads with MiXCR, giving one entry per CDR3 protein. The sample shows roughly 450,000 distinct CDR3 sequences, more than 25% of them seen only once. Worth noting for this clonotype: Its antigen is currently unknown.

The rearrangement links TRBV6-5 to TRBJ1-2; 9 positions agree with TRBD1. The source material was blood, either unsorted or a sorted T cell fraction (not recorded which). The clonotype originates from a male donor with ankylosing spondylitis. In nucleotides, the CDR3 is TGTGCCAGCAGATCCTCAGACAGGGGGGAATACTATGGCTACACCTTC. Translated: CASRSSDRGEYYGYTF.